This T cell receptor (beta chain) was identified in a study of STAT5B mutations in CD4+ large granular lymphocyte leukemia. Germline CDR1 SEHNR, CDR2 FQNEAQ (reference sequence). Trimming took 1 base from V and 4 from J, leaving 17 bases between them. CDR3 size: 17 residues. Repertoires were generated with immunoSEQ multiplex PCR, while TCRdb's copy carries only in-frame clones and drops some. The sample contains 32,000 or so clones, around four fifths of which appear only once. The sequencing input was CD4+ T cells from blood buffy coats. This chain connects TRBV7-9 to TRBJ1-3; tentative D call: TRBD1 (5 bases). The sequence was obtained from a human donor in good health. The DNA for the CDR3 is TGTGCCAGCAGCTTAGATTGGCAGGGCACCGCCGGAAACACCATATATTTT. It specifies CASSLDWQGTAGNTIYF.